This T cell receptor beta chain was profiled in a study of molecular identifiers for immune sequencing clone quantification. For the study at large: Naive CD8 RNA (roughly 18,000 or 92,000 cells) was divided into five aliquots, with four sequenced.

Naive CD8 libraries used about 19,000 to 1,000,000 sorted cells and 10%, 30% or 50% RNA. CDR1 and CDR2 (germline): SEHNR, FQNEAQ (reference sequence). Trimming removed 5 bases from V and 6 bases from J, with 11 bases in between. This CDR3 comprises 13 residues. Study-wide findings and caveats: More than 98% of effector molecules, versus under 1% of naive-cell molecules, belonged to clones above 20 RNA copies.

Each CDR3 protein gets one entry after TCRdb re-called the PCR reads with MiXCR. In the table there are around 460,000 distinct CDR3 sequences, 20% to 25% of which are singletons. This clonotype was detected only a few times. Its antigen is currently unknown. What was sequenced was naive CD8+ T cells from blood, with Jurkat cell RNA spiked in. Subset described: FACS-sorted CD8+CD4-CCR7+CD45RA+ naive T cells. This clonotype was obtained from a human donor in good health. Some libraries in this study had Jurkat cell RNA spiked in. The chain carries TRBV7-9 and TRBJ2-1, with D possibly TRBD1 on 6 matching bases. The CDR3 here is CASSTNRVNEQFF. The DNA for the CDR3 is TGTGCCAGCAGCACAAACAGGGTCAATGAGCAGTTCTTC.